This TCR beta chain derives from a study of blood T cell repertoires in COVID-19. Study-level information: Both acute and convalescent COVID-19 samples were obtained from the United States, Italy and Spain.

Authors' data handling: Amplification with reference gene primers provided the estimates of nucleated cell counts. Method: immunoSEQ multiplex PCR; TCRdb's copy keeps in-frame clones and lacks some. V and J calls and clone size are those listed in that table; D and trimming were worked out from the DNA. This sample has approximately 120,000 clones, with approximately 87% found just once. V lost 2 bases to trimming and J lost 7 bases, with 14 bases between them. The CDR3 is 13 residues long. The germline V gene encodes CDR1 SQVTM and CDR2 ANQGSEA. V usage is TRBV29-1 and J usage is TRBJ1-2; tentative D call: TRBD1 (6 bases). This TCR was recovered from a woman in her sixties or seventies with acute or convalescent COVID-19. Sequencing used peripheral blood. Here the CDR3 reads CSVEPNRAVGYTF. CDR3 sequence (DNA): TGCAGCGTTGAACCAAACAGGGCTGTTGGCTACACCTTC.